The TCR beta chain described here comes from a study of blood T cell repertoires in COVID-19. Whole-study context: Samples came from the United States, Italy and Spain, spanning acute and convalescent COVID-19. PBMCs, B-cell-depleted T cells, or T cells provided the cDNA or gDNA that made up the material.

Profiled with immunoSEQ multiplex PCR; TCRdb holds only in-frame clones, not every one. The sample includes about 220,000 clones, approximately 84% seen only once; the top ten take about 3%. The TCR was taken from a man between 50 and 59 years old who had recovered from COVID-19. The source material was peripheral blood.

CDR3 coding DNA: TGTGCCAGCAGTGAAGCGGGGCGGGATAGCACAGATACGCAGTATTTT. This gives the protein CASSEAGRDSTDTQYF. The chain is built from TRBV2 and TRBJ2-3; the D gene is possibly TRBD2 (6 bases). V was clipped by 0 bases and J by 0 bases, with 10 bases between them. This CDR3 contains 16 residues. Per the germline V gene, CDR1 is SNHLY and CDR2 is FYNNEI.